Listed here are 22 T cell receptor beta chains from one sample, sequenced in a study of PD-L1 blockade in urothelial cancer. Described time point: peripheral blood 6 weeks after treatment start. Some clones are missing from TCRdb's copy, which holds only in-frame ones; the method was immunoSEQ multiplex PCR. The sample has 100,000 to 150,000 clones; more than 75% are singletons. Sequencing was performed on PBMCs, taken around atezolizumab (anti-PD-L1) treatment. These receptors all come from a man aged 50 to 59 with urothelial cancer.

This sequence joins TRBV28 and TRBJ2-1; the D gene is possibly TRBD1 (6 bases). This CDR3 is built from 15 residues. The germline V and J ends were trimmed by 6 bases and 6 bases, with 18 bases remaining between them. Germline-derived CDR1 and CDR2 are MDHEN and SYDVKM. Here the CDR3 reads CASREPGRGTNEQFF. The DNA of the CDR3 is TGTGCCAGCAGGGAGCCGGGAAGGGGGACCAATGAGCAGTTCTTC. Using reference TRBV28 and TRBJ2-1 for the parts outside the CDR3, the full variable domain is DVKVTQSSRYLVKRTGEKVFLECVQDMDHENMFWYRQDPGLGLRLIYFSYDVKMKEKGDIPEGYSVSREKKERFSLILESASTNQTSMYLCASREPGRGTNEQFFGPGTRLTVL.

The rearrangement links TRBV6-6 to TRBJ2-7; D uncertain. Trimming cost V 0 bases and J 7 bases, with 7 bases left between them. The CDR3 runs 12 residues. Per the germline V gene, CDR1 is MNHNY and CDR2 is SVGAGI (reference sequence). CDR3 bases: TGTGCCAGCAGTTACTCGATCAGGGAGCAGTACTTC. Translating it yields CASSYSIREQYF.

This sequence joins TRBV7-8 and TRBJ2-5; the D gene is possibly TRBD2 (6 bases). Germline-derived CDR1 and CDR2 are SGHVS and FQNEAQ. The CDR3 runs 16 residues. V lost 1 base to trimming and J lost 9 bases, with 21 bases between them. CDR3 protein: CASSLVAAAREAAQYF. The CDR3 bases are TGTGCCAGCAGCTTAGTGGCGGCGGCCAGGGAGGCCGCCCAGTACTTC.

The J gene is TRBJ2-7, the V gene TRBV27; 12 positions agree with TRBD2. Per the germline V gene, CDR1 is MNHEY and CDR2 is SMNVEV (reference sequence). The J segment lost 2 bases and the V segment lost 5 bases, leaving 4 bases of the junction unmatched. CDR3 length equals 15 residues. This CDR3 is CASSLTSGSPYEQYF. The CDR3 nucleotides read TGTGCCAGCAGTCTGACTAGCGGGAGTCCCTACGAGCAGTACTTC.

In its sample, this clone was seen a few times. This rearrangement joins TRBV5-1 to TRBJ1-3; no reliable D call. The CDR3 consists of 14 residues. Germline V gene data show CDR1 as SGHRS and CDR2 as YFSETQ. V was trimmed by 1 base and J by 0 bases, leaving 5 bases between them. The CDR3 reads CASSLTTSGNTIYF. The CDR3 DNA sequence: TGCGCCAGCAGCTTGACAACCTCTGGAAACACCATATATTTT.

This clone has only one observation. V and J are TRBV19 and TRBJ2-1, with no clear D. CDR1 and CDR2 from the germline V gene are LNHDA and SQIVND (reference sequence). Trimming removed 5 bases at V and 0 bases at J, with 14 bases between. This CDR3 is built from 16 residues. CDR3 loop: CASSPKYSSSYNEQFF. CDR3 DNA: TGTGCCAGTAGTCCTAAATATAGTAGCTCCTACAATGAGCAGTTCTTC.

This clone was counted a few times. The gene calls are TRBV7-8 and TRBJ1-1; the match to TRBD1 covers 10 bases. The germline CDR1 and CDR2 sequences are SGHVS and FQNEAQ. The CDR3 length is 16 residues. V shed 5 bases and J 1 base; nucleotides not matched to a gene: 7. The CDR3 loop is CASSPRTGGWNTEAFF. CDR3 coding DNA: TGTGCCAGCAGCCCTAGGACAGGGGGATGGAACACTGAAGCTTTCTTT.

The V and J genes are TRBV5-1 and TRBJ2-2, with 8 bases identical to TRBD2. Trimming cost V 1 base and J 3 bases; bases outside gene matches: 2. The V gene's germline CDR1 is SGHRS and CDR2 YFSETQ. CDR3 length: 15 amino acids. In nucleotides, the CDR3 is TGCGCCAGCAGCTTGATCGGGGGGGACACCGGGGAGCTGTTTTTT. Encoded protein: CASSLIGGDTGELFF. The full variable domain, completed using reference TRBV5-1 and TRBJ2-2, is KAGVTQTPRYLIKTRGQQVTLSCSPISGHRSVSWYQQTPGQGLQFLFEYFSETQRNKGNFPGRFSGRQFSNSRSEMNVSTLELGDSALYLCASSLIGGDTGELFFGEGSRLTVL.

CDR3 DNA: TGTGCCAGCAGGCGGACAGGGGGCGAGGATACGCAGTATTTT. Its translation is CASRRTGGEDTQYF. V is TRBV6-1 and J is TRBJ2-3; 11 bases line up with TRBD1. Trimming at V came to 6 bases and at J to 6 bases, leaving 5 bases not matched to a gene. This CDR3 has 14 amino acids. Germline-derived CDR1 and CDR2 are MNHNS and SASEGT.

The sample holds a few counts of this clone. V gene TRBV18 combines with J gene TRBJ1-2, with D possibly being TRBD1 (5 bases). CDR1 and CDR2 from the germline V gene are KGHSH and LQKENI. This CDR3 comprises 14 residues. V shed 2 bases and J shed 3 bases, with 10 bases lying between them. The CDR3 region has the DNA TGTGCCAGCTCACCAACGACAGACTACTATGGCTACACCTTC. This encodes CASSPTTDYYGYTF. Filled out from reference TRBV18 and TRBJ1-2, the complete variable domain reads NAGVMQNPRHLVRRRGQEARLRCSPMKGHSHVYWYRQLPEEGLKFMVYLQKENIIDESGMPKERFSAEFPKEGPSILRIQQVVRGDSAAYFCASSPTTDYYGYTFGSGTRLTVV.

This chain connects TRBV5-1 to TRBJ2-3; 8 bases align to TRBD1. The J segment lost 2 bases and the V segment lost 5 bases, leaving 10 bases of the junction unmatched. CDR3 size: 16 residues. Germline V CDR1 and CDR2: SGHRS, YFSETQ. This chain's CDR3 is CASSLPLQGATDTQYF. CDR3 coding DNA: TGCGCCAGCAGTTTACCACTCCAGGGGGCCACAGATACGCAGTATTTT.

Note on this clone: In the same sample, other DNA sequences code for this CDR3. The rearrangement uses TRBV19 and TRBJ2-5; 9 bases match TRBD2. The length of the CDR3 is 13 residues. Germline assignment: CDR1 LNHDA and CDR2 SQIVND (reference sequence). The J segment lost 6 bases and the V segment lost 3 bases, leaving 2 bases of the junction unmatched. In DNA form, the CDR3 reads TGTGCCAGTAGTATGGGACTAGCTAAGACCCAGTACTTC. Amino acid sequence: CASSMGLAKTQYF.

This clone was seen a single time. The chain links TRBV19 to TRBJ2-6; D is uncertain. From germline, CDR1 is LNHDA and CDR2 SQIVND (reference sequence). Trimming removed 4 bases at V and 4 bases at J, with 8 bases between. This CDR3 region has 14 residues. CDR3 region: CASSTPGGANVLTF. The CDR3 DNA sequence: TGTGCCAGTAGTACCCCCGGGGGGGCCAACGTCCTGACTTTC.

The gene calls are TRBV7-9 and TRBJ1-4; 10 bases line up with TRBD1. The ends lost 5 bases at V and 1 base at J; junction bases unmatched: 13. CDR1 is SEHNR, CDR2 FQNEAQ, per germline (reference sequence). CDR3 size: 19 residues. CDR3 residues: CASSRPPGQGKETNEKLFF. DNA of the CDR3: TGTGCCAGCAGCCGACCTCCGGGACAGGGGAAGGAAACTAATGAAAAACTGTTTTTT.

The chain links TRBV5-6 to TRBJ1-1; 7 bases are shared with TRBD1. V shed 4 bases, J shed 11 bases, and the junction held 14 bases outside the gene matches. Germline assignment: CDR1 SGHDT and CDR2 YYEEEE. CDR3 size: 14 residues. CDR3: CASSSGQVERGAFF. In DNA, the CDR3 is TGTGCCAGCAGCAGCGGACAGGTCGAAAGAGGGGCTTTCTTT. The full variable domain, its missing parts supplied by reference TRBV5-6 and TRBJ1-1, is DAGVTQSPTHLIKTRGQQVTLRCSPKSGHDTVSWYQQALGQGPQFIFQYYEEEERQRGNFPDRFSGHQFPNYSSELNVNALLLGDSALYLCASSSGQVERGAFFGQGTRLTVV.

This rearrangement joins TRBV13 to TRBJ2-1; D perhaps matches TRBD1 (6 bases). The CDR3 consists of 17 residues. The V and J ends lost 2 bases and 0 bases respectively, with 14 bases between them. CDR1 is PRHDT, CDR2 FYEKMQ, per germline (reference sequence). In DNA form, the CDR3 reads TGTGCCAGCAGCTTAAGGGGGAAAACTAGCTCCTACAATGAGCAGTTCTTC. As protein: CASSLRGKTSSYNEQFF.

This chain links TRBV2 with TRBJ2-2; TRBD1 agrees at 7 bases. The CDR3 runs 15 residues. With V trimmed by 3 bases and J by 5 bases, 6 bases remained unmatched. CDR1 is SNHLY and CDR2 is FYNNEI in the germline V gene. CDR3 coding DNA: TGTGCCAGCAGTGAGGGACAGTGGATTACCGGGGAGCTGTTTTTT. Protein sequence: CASSEGQWITGELFF.

The rearrangement uses TRBV7-9 and TRBJ1-6, with 8 bases identical to TRBD1. The V and J ends lost 4 bases and 10 bases, in that order; junction bases with no gene match: 9. Germline V gene sequence: CDR1 SEHNR, CDR2 FQNEAQ (reference sequence). The CDR3 covers 15 residues. The DNA of the CDR3 is TGTGCCAGCAGCTACTTTACAGGGGGGGAATCACCCCTCCACTTT. It translates to CASSYFTGGESPLHF.

This clone has a handful of counts. The rearrangement uses TRBV9 and TRBJ2-3; 8 bases are a match to TRBD1. The V gene end was trimmed by 3 bases and the J gene end by 2 bases; junction bases not matched to a gene: 11. CDR1 and CDR2 from the germline V gene are SGDLS and YYNGEE. CDR3 length: 17 amino acids. As DNA, the CDR3 is TGTGCCAGCAGCGCCCTCCCCCGGACAGGGACCACAGATACGCAGTATTTT. Its translation: CASSALPRTGTTDTQYF.

The rearrangement joins TRBV5-1 to TRBJ1-1, with D possibly matching TRBD1 (6 bases). CDR3 length: 13 residues. Looked up from germline, CDR1 is SGHRS and CDR2 is YFSETQ. Trimming removed 5 bases from V and 1 base from J, with 9 bases in between. CDR3 DNA: TGCGCCAGCAGAAGGGACACGAACACTGAAGCTTTCTTT. Residues: CASRRDTNTEAFF.

The rearrangement joins TRBV7-9 to TRBJ1-1; D remains ambiguous. The length of the CDR3 is 13 residues. Trimming left V 5 bases short and J 0 bases short, with 7 bases between. Germline values: CDR1 SEHNR, CDR2 FQNEAQ (reference sequence). CDR3 region: CASSQAVNTEAFF. CDR3 bases: TGTGCCAGCAGCCAGGCAGTGAACACTGAAGCTTTCTTT.

V and J are TRBV29-1 and TRBJ1-1, with no clear D. The germline gives CDR1 SQVTM, CDR2 ANQGSEA. The V and J ends lost 7 bases and 2 bases respectively, with 14 bases between them. The CDR3 loop spans 13 amino acids. CDR3 sequence reads: CSACRELNTEAFF. Written as DNA, the CDR3 is TGCAGCGCCTGCCGGGAGTTAAACACTGAAGCTTTCTTT.